The clone carrying this T cell receptor (beta chain) appeared once. Its antigen remains unidentified. The data were taken from a study of radiation and T cells in renal cell carcinoma. Study-wide points: Top tumor clonotypes rose in blood 2 weeks post-radiation, then contracted.

Sequenced by immunoSEQ multiplex PCR; TCRdb stores in-frame clones only, minus some. The data show tens of thousands of clones, roughly 83% seen once. Time point indicated: blood 4 weeks post-SBRT, at nephrectomy. Treatment in this sample: 15 Gy SBRT to primary tumor, nephrectomy 4 weeks later. Nephrectomy followed 15 Gy stereotactic body radiation by 4 weeks. Blood was sampled at baseline, 2 weeks and 4 weeks after SBRT. Clear cell pathology was present in this patient's renal cell carcinoma. Trimming removed 1 base at V and 1 base at J, with 5 bases between. The germline V gene encodes CDR1 MNHNS and CDR2 SASEGT. The CDR3 is 14 residues long.

The V and J genes are TRBV6-1 and TRBJ1-5; D unclear. Source: blood, taken from a patient whose treatment included radiotherapy and nephrectomy. This sequence was found in an older woman with renal cell carcinoma. The CDR3 loop is CASSEVNSNQPQHF. The CDR3 region has the DNA TGTGCCAGCAGTGAAGTAAACAGCAATCAGCCCCAGCATTTT.